This T cell receptor (beta chain) was sequenced in a study of lymphopenia after photon versus proton radiotherapy. Broader study findings: Proton therapy kept repertoires fairly stable, unlike photons, which gained effector/memory cells. In patients who died, overall survival fell as post-nadir TCR diversity dropped more. After the lymphocyte nadir, photon-treated repertoires showed oligoclonal expansion, especially of CD8+ Temra cells. Authors raise, but do not show, better survival with proton therapy.

Sequencing used immunoSEQ multiplex PCR; TCRdb keeps in-frame clones, though not all of them. The sample has around 20,000 clones; roughly four fifths are singletons. V was cut by 8 bases and J by 0 bases, with 11 bases left in between. Germline assignment: CDR1 MNHEY and CDR2 SVGAGI. The CDR3 is made up of 13 amino acids. This clone appeared a few times. The antigen remains unidentified. The receptor's source is a woman aged 50 to 65 with pancreatic cancer. The source was peripheral blood, collected from a patient treated with photon-based radiotherapy. This chain uses TRBV6-5 with TRBJ2-7, with a weak D call TRBD2 (6 bases). The CDR3 loop reads CASRGGSSYEQYF. The CDR3 coding sequence is TGTGCCAGCCGTGGGGGGAGCTCCTACGAGCAGTACTTC.